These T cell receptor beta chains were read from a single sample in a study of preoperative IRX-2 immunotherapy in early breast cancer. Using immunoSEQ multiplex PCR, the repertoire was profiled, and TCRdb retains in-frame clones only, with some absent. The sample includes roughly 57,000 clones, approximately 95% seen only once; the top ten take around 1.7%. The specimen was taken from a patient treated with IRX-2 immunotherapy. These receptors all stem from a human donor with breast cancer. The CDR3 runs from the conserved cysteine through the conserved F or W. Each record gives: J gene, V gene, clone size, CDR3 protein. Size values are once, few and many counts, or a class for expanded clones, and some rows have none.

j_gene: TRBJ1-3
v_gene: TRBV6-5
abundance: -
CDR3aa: CASSPDISPGNTIYF

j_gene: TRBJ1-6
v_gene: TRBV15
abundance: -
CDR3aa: CATSRGDWGPSPLHF

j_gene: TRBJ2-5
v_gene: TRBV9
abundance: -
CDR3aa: CASSAIGGRIETQYF

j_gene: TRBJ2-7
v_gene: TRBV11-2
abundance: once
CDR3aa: CASSWGLVSSYEQYF

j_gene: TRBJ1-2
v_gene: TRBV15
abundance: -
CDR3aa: CATRTDYNYGYTF

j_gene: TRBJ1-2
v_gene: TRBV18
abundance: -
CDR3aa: CASSPTPYNYGYTF

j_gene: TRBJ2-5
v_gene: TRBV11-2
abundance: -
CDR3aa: CASSLGGGLETQYF

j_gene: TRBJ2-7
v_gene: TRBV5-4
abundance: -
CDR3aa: CASSSPGQGVFREQYF

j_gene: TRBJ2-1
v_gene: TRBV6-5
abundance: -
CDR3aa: CASGQASYNEQFF

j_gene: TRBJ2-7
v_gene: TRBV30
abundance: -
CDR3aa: CACKKSYEQYF

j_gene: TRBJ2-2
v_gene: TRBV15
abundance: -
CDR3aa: CATTVGGGGTGELFF

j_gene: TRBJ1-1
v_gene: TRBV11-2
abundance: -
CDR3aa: CASSYRRSTYEAFF

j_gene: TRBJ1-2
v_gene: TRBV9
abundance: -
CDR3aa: CASSVAPVGGYTF

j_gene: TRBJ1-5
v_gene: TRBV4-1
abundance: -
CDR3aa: CASSPRYGFDRTNNQPQHF

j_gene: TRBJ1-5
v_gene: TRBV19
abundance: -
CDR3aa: CASSIWGKPSNQPQHF

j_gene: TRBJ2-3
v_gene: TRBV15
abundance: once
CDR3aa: CATSILSGGNTQYF

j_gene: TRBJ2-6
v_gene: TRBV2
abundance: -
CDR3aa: CASSGTSGANVLTF